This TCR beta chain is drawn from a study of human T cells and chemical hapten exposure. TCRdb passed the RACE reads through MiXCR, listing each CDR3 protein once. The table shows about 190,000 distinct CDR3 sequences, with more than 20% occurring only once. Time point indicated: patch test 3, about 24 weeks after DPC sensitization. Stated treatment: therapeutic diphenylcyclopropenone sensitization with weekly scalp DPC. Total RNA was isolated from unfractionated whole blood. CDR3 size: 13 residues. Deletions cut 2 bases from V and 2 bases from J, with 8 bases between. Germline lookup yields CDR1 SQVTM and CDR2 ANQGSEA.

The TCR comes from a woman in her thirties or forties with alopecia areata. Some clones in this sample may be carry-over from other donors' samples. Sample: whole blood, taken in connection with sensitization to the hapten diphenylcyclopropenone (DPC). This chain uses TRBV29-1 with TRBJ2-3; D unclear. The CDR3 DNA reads TGCAGCGTTGAACGGGTGGCCACAGATACGCAGTATTTT. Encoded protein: CSVERVATDTQYF.